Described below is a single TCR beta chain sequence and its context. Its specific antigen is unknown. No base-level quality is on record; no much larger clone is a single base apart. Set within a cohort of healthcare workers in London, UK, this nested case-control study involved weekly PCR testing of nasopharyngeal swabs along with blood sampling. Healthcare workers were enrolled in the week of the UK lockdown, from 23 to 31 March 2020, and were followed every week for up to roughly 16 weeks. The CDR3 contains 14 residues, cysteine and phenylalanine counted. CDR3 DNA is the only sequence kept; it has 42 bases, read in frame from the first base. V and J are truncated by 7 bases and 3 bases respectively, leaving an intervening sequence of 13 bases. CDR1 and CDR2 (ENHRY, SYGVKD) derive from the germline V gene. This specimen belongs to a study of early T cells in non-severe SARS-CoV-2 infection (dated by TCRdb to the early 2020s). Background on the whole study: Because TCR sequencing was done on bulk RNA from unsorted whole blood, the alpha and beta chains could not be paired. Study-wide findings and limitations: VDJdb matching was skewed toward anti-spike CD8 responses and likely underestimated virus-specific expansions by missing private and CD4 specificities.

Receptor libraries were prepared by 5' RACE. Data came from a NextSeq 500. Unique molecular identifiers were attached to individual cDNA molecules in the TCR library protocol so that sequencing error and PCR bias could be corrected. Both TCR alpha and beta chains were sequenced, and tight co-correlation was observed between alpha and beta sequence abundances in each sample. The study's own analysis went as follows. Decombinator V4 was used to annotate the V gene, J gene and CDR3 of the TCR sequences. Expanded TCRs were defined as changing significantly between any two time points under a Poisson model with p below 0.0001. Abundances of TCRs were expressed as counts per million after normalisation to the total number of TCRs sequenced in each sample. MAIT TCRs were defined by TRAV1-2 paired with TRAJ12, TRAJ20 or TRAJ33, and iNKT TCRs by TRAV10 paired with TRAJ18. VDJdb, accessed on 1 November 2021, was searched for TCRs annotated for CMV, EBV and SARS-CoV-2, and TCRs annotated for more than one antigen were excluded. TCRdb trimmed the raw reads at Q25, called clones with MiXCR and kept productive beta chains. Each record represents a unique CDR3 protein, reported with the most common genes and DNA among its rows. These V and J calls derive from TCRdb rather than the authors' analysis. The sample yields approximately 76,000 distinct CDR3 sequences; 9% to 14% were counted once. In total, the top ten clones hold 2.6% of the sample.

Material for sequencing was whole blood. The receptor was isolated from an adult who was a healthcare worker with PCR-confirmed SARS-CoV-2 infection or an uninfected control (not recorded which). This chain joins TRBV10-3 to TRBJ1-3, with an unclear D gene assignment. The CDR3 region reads CAITRTVLGNTIYF. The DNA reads TGTGCCATCACGCGAACAGTACTTGGAAACACCATATATTTT.